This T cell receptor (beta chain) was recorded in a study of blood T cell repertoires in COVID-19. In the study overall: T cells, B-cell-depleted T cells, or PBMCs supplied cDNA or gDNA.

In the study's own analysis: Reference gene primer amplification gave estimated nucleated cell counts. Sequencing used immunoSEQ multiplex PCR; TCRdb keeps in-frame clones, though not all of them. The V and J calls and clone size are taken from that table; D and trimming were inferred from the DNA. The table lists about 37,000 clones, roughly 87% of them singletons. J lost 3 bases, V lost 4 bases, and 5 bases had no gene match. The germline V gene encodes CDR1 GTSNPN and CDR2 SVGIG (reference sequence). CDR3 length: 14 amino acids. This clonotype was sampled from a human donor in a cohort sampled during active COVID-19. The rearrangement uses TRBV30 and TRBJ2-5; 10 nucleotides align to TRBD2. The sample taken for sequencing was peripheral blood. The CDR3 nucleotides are TGTGCCTGGAAGGTTGGACTAGCGGAAGAGACCCAGTACTTC. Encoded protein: CAWKVGLAEETQYF.